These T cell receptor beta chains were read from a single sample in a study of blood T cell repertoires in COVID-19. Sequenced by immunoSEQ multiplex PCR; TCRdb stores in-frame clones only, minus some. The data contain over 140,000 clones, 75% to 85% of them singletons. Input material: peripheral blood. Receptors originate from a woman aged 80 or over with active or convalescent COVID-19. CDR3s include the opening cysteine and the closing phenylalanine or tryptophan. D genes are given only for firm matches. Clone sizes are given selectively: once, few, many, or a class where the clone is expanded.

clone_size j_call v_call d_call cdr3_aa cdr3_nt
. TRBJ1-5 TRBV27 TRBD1 CASSQNAGTGGNQPQHF TGTGCCAGCAGCCAAAACGCCGGGACAGGAGGCAATCAGCCCCAGCATTTT
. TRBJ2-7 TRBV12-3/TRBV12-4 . CASSRGYEQYF TGTGCCAGCAGTAGGGGTTACGAGCAGTACTTC
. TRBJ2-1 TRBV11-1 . CASSHQGGSYNEQFF TGTGCCAGCAGCCACCAAGGGGGCTCCTACAATGAGCAGTTCTTC
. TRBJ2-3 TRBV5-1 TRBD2 CASSLLRGGRRDTQYF TGCGCCAGCAGCTTGTTGCGGGGGGGACGACGGGATACGCAGTATTTT
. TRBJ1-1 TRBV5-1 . CASSLGLGMNTEAFF TGCGCCAGCAGCTTGGGTTTGGGCATGAACACTGAAGCTTTCTTT
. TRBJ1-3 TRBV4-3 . CASSQETGSSSGNTIYF TGCGCCAGCAGCCAAGAGACAGGTTCAAGCTCTGGAAACACCATATATTTT
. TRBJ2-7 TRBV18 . CASSPHPGAATYEQYF TGTGCCAGCTCACCACACCCAGGTGCTGCAACCTACGAGCAGTACTTC
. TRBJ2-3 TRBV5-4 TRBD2 CASSLAGGGADTQYF TGTGCCAGCAGCTTGGCCGGCGGGGGTGCAGATACGCAGTATTTT
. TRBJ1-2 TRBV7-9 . CASSFQGFTYGYTF TGTGCCAGCAGCTTCCAGGGCTTTACTTATGGCTACACCTTC
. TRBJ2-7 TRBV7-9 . CASSPIGGNYEQYF TGTGCCAGCAGCCCGATTGGGGGCAACTACGAGCAGTACTTC
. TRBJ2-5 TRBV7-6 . CASSRSPRQQETQYF TGTGCCAGCAGTCGATCTCCCAGGCAGCAAGAGACCCAGTACTTC
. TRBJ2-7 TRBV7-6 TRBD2 CASSLGASGISYEQYF TGTGCCAGCAGCTTAGGGGCTAGCGGAATATCCTACGAGCAGTACTTC
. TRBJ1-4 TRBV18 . CAANSGGFSTNEKLFF TGTGCCGCCAACAGCGGGGGTTTCTCAACTAATGAAAAACTGTTTTTT
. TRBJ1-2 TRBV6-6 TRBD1 CASSDRAFDYGYTF TGTGCCAGCAGTGACAGGGCTTTTGACTATGGCTACACCTTC
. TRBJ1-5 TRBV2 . CASSQHRNNQPQHF TGTGCCAGCAGTCAGCACAGGAACAATCAGCCCCAGCATTTT
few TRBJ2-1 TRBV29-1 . CSVVFIQAYNEQFF TGCAGCGTTGTCTTTATACAGGCCTACAATGAGCAGTTCTTC
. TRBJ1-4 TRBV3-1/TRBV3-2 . CASSERSGKLFF TGTGCCAGCAGCGAAAGATCAGGGAAACTGTTTTTT
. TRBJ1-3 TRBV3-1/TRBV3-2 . CASSQGQGNTIYF TGTGCCAGCAGCCAGGGACAAGGAAACACCATATATTTT
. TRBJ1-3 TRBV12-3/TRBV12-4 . CASSLHSGNTIYF TGTGCCAGCAGTTTACACTCTGGAAACACCATATATTTT
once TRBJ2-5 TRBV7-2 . CASKRGYQETQYF TGTGCCAGCAAGAGGGGGTACCAAGAGACCCAGTACTTC
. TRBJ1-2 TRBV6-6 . CASSYIDGYTF TGTGCCAGCAGTTACATCGATGGCTACACCTTC
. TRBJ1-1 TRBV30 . CAWKGGVSTEAFF TGTGCCTGGAAAGGGGGTGTGAGCACTGAAGCTTTCTTT
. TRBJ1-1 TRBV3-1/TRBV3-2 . CASSQFVAANTEAFF TGTGCCAGCAGCCAATTCGTCGCGGCGAACACTGAAGCTTTCTTT
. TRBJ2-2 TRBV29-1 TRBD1 CSAKGQGSGTGELFF TGCAGCGCCAAGGGACAGGGGTCTGGCACCGGGGAGCTGTTTTTT
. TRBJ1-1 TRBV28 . CASRVGGQNTEAFF TGTGCCAGCAGGGTTGGGGGACAGAACACTGAAGCTTTCTTT
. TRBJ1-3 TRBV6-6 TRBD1 CASSFLGGAGNTIYF TGTGCCAGCAGTTTCCTAGGGGGCGCTGGAAACACCATATATTTT